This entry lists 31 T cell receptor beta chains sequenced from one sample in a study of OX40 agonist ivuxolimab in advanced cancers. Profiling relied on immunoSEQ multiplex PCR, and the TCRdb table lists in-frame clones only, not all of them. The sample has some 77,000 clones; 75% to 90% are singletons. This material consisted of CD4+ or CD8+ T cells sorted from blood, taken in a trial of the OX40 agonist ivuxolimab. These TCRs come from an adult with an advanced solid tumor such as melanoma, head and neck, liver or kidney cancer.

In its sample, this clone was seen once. In nucleotides, the CDR3 is TGTGCCAGCAGCCCCCAGCGGGAGTGGTACGAGCAGTACTTC. This sequence encodes CASSPQREWYEQYF. The V and J genes are TRBV7-2 and TRBJ2-7, with 8 bases lining up with TRBD2. The CDR3 spans 14 residues. CDR1 is SGHTA, CDR2 FQGNSA, per germline. V trimming: 5 bases; J trimming: 4 bases; junction bases outside the gene matches: 7. The entire variable domain, with the rest obtained from reference TRBV7-2 and TRBJ2-7, is as follows: GAGVSQSPSNKVTEKGKDVELRCDPISGHTALYWYRQSLGQGLEFLIYFQGNSAPDKSGLPSDRFSAERTGGSVSTLTIQRTQQEDSAVYLCASSPQREWYEQYFGPGTRLTVT.

The chain's CDR3 is CASSLGREGPTDTQYF. CDR3 bases: TGTGCCAGCAGCTTAGGGCGGGAGGGGCCCACAGATACGCAGTATTTT. V and J are TRBV5-4 and TRBJ2-3, with 9 bases identical to TRBD2. This CDR3 is built from 16 residues. Germline V CDR1 and CDR2: SGHNT, YYREEE (reference sequence). V gave up 2 bases and J gave up 2 bases; unmatched junction bases: 6.

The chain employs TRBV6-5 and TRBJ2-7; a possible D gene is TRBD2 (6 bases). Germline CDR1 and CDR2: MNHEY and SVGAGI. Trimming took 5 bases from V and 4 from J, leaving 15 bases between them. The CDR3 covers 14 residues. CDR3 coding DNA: TGTGCCAGCAGTCGGAGACTAGTAGTATACGAGCAGTACTTC. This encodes CASSRRLVVYEQYF.

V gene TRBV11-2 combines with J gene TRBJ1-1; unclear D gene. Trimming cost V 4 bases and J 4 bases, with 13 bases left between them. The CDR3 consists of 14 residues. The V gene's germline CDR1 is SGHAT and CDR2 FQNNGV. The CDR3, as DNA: TGTGCCAGCAGCTGGATAGGGTGGGGCACTGAAGCTTTCTTT. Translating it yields CASSWIGWGTEAFF.

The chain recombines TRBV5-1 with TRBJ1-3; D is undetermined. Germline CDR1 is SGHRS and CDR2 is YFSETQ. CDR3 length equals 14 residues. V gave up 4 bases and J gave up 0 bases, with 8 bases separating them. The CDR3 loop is CASSLTRSGNTIYF. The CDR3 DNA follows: TGCGCCAGCAGCCTGACACGCTCTGGAAACACCATATATTTT.

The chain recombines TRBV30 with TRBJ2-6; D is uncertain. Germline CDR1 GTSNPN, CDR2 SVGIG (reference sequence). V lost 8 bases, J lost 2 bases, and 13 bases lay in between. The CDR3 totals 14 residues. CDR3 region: CARQRKAGANVLTF. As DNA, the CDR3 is TGTGCCAGACAAAGGAAGGCTGGGGCCAACGTCCTGACTTTC.

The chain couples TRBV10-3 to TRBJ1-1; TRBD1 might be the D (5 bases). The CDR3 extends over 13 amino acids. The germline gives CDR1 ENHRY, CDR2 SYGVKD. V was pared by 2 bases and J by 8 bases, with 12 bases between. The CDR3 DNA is TGTGCCATCAGTGAGGGGGGAGACATCGAAGCTTTCTTT. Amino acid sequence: CAISEGGDIEAFF.

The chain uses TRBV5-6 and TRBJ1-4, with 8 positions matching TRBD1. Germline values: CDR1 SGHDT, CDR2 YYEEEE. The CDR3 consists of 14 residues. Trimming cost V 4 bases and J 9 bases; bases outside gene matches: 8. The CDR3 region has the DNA TGTGCCAGCAGCCAGCTCGGACAGGGAAAAAAACTGTTTTTT. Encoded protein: CASSQLGQGKKLFF.

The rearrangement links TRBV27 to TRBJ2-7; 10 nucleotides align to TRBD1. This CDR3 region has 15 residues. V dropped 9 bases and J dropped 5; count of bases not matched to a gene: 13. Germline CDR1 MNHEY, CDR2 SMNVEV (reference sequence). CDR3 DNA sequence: TGTGCCAGTCGGCCCGGGACAGGGGCTAATCACGAGCAGTACTTC. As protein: CASRPGTGANHEQYF.

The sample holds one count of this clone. Here the CDR3 reads CASWGGSTEAFF. In nucleotides, the CDR3 is TGTGCCAGCTGGGGGGGTTCCACTGAAGCTTTCTTT. The V call is TRBV11-2, the J call TRBJ1-1, with a possible D match to TRBD1 (5 bases). Germline V gene lookup returns CDR1 SGHAT and CDR2 FQNNGV. V lost 8 bases to trimming and J lost 4 bases, with 11 bases between them. This CDR3 comprises 12 residues. The full variable domain, in which reference TRBV11-2 and TRBJ1-1 provide the parts outside the CDR3, is EAGVAQSPRYKIIEKRQSVAFWCNPISGHATLYWYQQILGQGPKLLIQFQNNGVVDDSQLPKDRFSAERLKGVDSTLKIQPAKLEDSAVYLCASWGGSTEAFFGQGTRLTVV.

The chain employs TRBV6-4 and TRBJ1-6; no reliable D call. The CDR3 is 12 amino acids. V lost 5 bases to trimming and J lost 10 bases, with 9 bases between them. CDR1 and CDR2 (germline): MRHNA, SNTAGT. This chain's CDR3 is CASSWAGSPLHF. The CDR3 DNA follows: TGTGCCAGCAGTTGGGCCGGATCACCCCTCCACTTT.

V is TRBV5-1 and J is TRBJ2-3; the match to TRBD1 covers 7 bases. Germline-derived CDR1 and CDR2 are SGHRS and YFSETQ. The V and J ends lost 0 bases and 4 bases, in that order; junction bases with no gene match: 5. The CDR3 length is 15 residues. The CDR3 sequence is CASSLAGQGADTQYF. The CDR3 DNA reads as TGCGCCAGCAGCTTGGCCGGGCAGGGGGCAGATACGCAGTATTTT.

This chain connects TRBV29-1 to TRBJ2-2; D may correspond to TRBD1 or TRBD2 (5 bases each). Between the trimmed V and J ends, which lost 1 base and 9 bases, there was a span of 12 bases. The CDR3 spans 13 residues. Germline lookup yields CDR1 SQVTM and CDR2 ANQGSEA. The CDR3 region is CSVEAGRDRELFF. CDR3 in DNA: TGCAGCGTTGAAGCGGGACGAGACCGGGAGCTGTTTTTT.

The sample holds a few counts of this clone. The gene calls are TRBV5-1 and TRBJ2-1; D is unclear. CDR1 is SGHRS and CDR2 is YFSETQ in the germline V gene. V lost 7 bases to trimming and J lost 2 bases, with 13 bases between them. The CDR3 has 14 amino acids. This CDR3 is CASAGEKAYNEQFF. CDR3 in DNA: TGCGCCAGCGCCGGTGAGAAGGCCTACAATGAGCAGTTCTTC.

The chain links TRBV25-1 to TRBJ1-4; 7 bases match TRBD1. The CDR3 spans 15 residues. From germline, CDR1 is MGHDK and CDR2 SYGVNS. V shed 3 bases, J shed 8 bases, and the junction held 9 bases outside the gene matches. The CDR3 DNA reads TGTGCCAGCAGTGATACAAAGGGGGCCTGGGAAAAACTGTTTTTT. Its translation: CASSDTKGAWEKLFF. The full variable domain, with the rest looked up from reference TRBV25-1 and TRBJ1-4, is EADIYQTPRYLVIGTGKKITLECSQTMGHDKMYWYQQDPGMELHLIHYSYGVNSTEKGDLSSESTVSRIRTEHFPLTLESARPSHTSQYLCASSDTKGAWEKLFFGSGTQLSVL.

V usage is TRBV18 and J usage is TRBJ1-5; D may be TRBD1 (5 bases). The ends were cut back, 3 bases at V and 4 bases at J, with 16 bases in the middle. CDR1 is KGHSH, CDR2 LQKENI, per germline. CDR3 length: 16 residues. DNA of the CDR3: TGTGCCAGCTCACCGATCTTGGTAGGGGTAAATCAGCCCCAGCATTTT. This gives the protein CASSPILVGVNQPQHF.

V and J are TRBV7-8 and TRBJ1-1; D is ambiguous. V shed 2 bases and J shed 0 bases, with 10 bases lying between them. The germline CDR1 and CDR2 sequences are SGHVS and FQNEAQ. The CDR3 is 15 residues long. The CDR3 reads CASSLPVSLNTEAFF. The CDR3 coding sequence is TGTGCCAGCAGCTTACCGGTCAGCTTGAACACTGAAGCTTTCTTT.

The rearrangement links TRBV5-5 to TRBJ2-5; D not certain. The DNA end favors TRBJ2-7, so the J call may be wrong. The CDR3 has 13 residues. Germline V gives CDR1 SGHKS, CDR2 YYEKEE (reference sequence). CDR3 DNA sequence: TGTGCCAGCAGCTTGGGGGAACACTACGAGCAGTACTTC. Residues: CASSLGEHYEQYF.

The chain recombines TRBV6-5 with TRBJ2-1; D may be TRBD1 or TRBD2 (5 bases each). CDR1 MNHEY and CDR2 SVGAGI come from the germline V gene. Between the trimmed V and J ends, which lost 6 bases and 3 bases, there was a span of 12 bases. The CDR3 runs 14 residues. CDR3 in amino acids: CASRPSGGYNEQFF. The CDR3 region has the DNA TGTGCCAGCAGGCCGTCTGGGGGCTACAATGAGCAGTTCTTC.

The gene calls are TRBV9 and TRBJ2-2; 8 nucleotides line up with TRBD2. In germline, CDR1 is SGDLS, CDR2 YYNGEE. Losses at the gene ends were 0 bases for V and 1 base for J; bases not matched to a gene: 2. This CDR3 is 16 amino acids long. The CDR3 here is CASSVESGGNTGELFF. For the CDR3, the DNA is TGTGCCAGCAGCGTAGAGAGCGGGGGGAACACCGGGGAGCTGTTTTTT.

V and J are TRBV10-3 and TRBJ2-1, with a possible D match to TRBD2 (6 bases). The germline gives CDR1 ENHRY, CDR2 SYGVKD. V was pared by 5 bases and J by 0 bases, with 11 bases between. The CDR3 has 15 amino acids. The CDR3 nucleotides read TGTGCCATCAGTAGACTAGAAGGCTCCTACAATGAGCAGTTCTTC. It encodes CAISRLEGSYNEQFF.

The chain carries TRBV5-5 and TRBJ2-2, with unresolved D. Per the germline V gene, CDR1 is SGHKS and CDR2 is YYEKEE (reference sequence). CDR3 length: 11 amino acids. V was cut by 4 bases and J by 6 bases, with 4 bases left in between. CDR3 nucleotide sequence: TGTGCCAGCAGCCTCCCCGGGGAGCTGTTTTTT. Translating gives CASSLPGELFF.

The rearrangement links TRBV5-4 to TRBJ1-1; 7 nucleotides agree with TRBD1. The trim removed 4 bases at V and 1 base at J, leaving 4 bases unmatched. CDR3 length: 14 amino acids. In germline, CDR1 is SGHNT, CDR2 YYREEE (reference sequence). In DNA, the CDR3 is TGTGCCAGCAGCCTGGACAGGTGGAACACTGAAGCTTTCTTT. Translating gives CASSLDRWNTEAFF.

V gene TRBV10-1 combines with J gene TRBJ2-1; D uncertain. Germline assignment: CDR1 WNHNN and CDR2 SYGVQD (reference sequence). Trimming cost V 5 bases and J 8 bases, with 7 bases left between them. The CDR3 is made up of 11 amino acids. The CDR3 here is CASSLYDEQFF. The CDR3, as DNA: TGCGCCAGCAGTCTGTATGATGAGCAGTTCTTC.

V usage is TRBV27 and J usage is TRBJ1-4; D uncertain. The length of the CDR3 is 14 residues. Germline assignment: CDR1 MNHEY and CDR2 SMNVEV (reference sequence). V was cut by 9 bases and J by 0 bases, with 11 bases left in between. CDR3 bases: TGTGCCAGGACCTCCTTCGCAACTAATGAAAAACTGTTTTTT. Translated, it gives CARTSFATNEKLFF.

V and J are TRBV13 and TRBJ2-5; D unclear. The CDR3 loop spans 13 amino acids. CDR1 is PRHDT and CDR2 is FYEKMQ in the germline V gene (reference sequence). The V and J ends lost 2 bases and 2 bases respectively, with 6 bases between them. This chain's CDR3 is CASSLYLQETQYF. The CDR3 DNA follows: TGTGCCAGCAGCTTATACTTGCAAGAGACCCAGTACTTC.

The DNA for the CDR3 is TGCGCCAGCAGCTTGTCAGGGACTAGCGCACCGGGGGGGCAGTTCTTC. This sequence encodes CASSLSGTSAPGGQFF. The V gene is TRBV5-1, the J gene TRBJ2-1; the match to TRBD2 covers 10 bases. The CDR3 extends over 16 amino acids. Germline V gives CDR1 SGHRS, CDR2 YFSETQ. J lost 12 bases, V lost 1 base, and 13 bases had no gene match. The full variable domain, its missing parts supplied by reference TRBV5-1 and TRBJ2-1, is KAGVTQTPRYLIKTRGQQVTLSCSPISGHRSVSWYQQTPGQGLQFLFEYFSETQRNKGNFPGRFSGRQFSNSRSEMNVSTLELGDSALYLCASSLSGTSAPGGQFFGPGTRLTVL.

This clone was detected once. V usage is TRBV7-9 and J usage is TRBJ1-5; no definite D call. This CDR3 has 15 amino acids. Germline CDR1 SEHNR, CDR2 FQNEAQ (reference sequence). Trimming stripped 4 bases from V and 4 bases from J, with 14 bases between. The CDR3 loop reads CASSSASSLNQPQHF. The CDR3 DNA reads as TGTGCCAGCAGCTCAGCCAGCTCCCTTAATCAGCCCCAGCATTTT.

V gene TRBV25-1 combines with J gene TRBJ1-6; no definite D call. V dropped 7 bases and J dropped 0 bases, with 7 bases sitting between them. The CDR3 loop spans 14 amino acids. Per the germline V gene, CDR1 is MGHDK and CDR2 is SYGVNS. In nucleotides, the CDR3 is TGTGCCAGCATCGGGAACTCCTATAATTCACCCCTCCACTTT. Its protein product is CASIGNSYNSPLHF.

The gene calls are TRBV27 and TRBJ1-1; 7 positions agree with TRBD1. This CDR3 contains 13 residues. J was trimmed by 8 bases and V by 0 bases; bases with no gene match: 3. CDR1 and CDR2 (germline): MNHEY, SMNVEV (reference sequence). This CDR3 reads CASSLSRDREAFF. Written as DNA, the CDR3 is TGTGCCAGCAGTTTATCGCGGGACAGAGAAGCTTTCTTT.

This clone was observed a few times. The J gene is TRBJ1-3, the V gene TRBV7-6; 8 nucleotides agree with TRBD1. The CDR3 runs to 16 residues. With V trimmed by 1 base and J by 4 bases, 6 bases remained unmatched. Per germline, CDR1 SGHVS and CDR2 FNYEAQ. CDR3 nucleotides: TGTGCCAGCAGCTTAGGGACAGGGAGGGCCGGAAACACCATATATTTT. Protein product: CASSLGTGRAGNTIYF.